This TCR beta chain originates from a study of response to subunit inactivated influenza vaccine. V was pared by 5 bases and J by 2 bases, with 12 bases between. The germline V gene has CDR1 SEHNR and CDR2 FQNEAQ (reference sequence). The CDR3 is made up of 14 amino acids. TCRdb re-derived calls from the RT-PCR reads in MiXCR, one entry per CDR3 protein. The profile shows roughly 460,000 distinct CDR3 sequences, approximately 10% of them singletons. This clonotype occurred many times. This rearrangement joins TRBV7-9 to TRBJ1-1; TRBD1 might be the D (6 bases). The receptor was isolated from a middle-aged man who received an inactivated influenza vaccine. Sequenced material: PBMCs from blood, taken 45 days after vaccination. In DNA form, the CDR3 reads TGTGCCAGCAGCCATCGGGACACAAACACTGAAGCTTTCTTT. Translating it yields CASSHRDTNTEAFF.